The sequence of this TCR beta chain was determined in a study of blood T cell repertoires in COVID-19. TCRdb's table, derived via immunoSEQ multiplex PCR, lists solely in-frame clones and lacks some. Here the sample spans tens of thousands of clones, about 87% being singletons. This clonotype was obtained from a human donor in a cohort sampled during active COVID-19. Sequencing was done on a sample of peripheral blood.

For the CDR3, the DNA is TGCGCCAGCAGCCAAGGGGTACAGGGGGCACACTATGGCTACACCTTC. It is translated as CASSQGVQGAHYGYTF. The chain links TRBV4-1 to TRBJ1-2; 9 bases match TRBD1. The V and J ends lost 1 base and 3 bases, in that order; junction bases with no gene match: 6. CDR1 is MGHRA and CDR2 is YSYEKL in the germline V gene. The CDR3 totals 16 residues.